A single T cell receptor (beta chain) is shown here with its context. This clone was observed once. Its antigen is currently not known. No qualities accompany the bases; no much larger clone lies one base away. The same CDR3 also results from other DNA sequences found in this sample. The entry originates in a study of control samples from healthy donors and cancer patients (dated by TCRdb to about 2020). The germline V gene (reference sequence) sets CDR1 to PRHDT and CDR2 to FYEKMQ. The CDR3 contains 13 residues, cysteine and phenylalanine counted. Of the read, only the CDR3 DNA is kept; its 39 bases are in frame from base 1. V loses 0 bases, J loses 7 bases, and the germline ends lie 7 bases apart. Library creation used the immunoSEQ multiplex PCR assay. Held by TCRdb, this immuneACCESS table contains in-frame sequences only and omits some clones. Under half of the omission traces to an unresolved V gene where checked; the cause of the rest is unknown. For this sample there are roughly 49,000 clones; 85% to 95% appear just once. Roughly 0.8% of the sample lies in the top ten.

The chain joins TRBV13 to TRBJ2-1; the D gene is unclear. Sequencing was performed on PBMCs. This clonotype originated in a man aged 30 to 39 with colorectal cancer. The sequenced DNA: TGTGCCAGCAGCTTAGGATCCCGAAATGAGCAGTTCTTC. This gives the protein CASSLGSRNEQFF. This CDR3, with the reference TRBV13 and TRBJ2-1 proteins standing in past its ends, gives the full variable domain AAGVIQSPRHLIKEKRETATLKCYPIPRHDTVYWYQQGPGQDPQFLISFYEKMQSDKGSIPDRFSAQQFSDYHSELNMSSLELGDSALYFCASSLGSRNEQFFGPGTRLTVL.